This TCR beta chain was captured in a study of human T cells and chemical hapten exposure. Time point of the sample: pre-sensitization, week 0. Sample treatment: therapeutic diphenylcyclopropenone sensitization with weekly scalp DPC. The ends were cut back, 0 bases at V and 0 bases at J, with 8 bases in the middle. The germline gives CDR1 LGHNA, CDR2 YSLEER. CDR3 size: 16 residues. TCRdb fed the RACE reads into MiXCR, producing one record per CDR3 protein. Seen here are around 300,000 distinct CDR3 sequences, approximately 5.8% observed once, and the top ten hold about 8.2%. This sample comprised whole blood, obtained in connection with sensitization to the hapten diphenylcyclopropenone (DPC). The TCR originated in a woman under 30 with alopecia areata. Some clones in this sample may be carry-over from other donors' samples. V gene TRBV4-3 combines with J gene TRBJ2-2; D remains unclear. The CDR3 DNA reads TGCGCCAGCAGCCAAGATCCTGAAACGAACACCGGGGAGCTGTTTTTT. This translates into CASSQDPETNTGELFF.